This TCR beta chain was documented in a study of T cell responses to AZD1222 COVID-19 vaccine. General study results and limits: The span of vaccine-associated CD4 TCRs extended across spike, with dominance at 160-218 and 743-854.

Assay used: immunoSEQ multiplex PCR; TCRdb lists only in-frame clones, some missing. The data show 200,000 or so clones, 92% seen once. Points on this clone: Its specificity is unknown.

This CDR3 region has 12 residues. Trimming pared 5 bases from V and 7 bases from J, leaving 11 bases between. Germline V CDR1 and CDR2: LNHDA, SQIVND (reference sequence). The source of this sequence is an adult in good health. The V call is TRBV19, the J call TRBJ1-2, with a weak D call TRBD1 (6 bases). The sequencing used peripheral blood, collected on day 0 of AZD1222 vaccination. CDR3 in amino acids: CASSLKTGGYTF. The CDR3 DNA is TGTGCCAGTAGTCTCAAGACAGGTGGCTACACCTTC. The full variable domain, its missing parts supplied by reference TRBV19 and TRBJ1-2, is DGGITQSPKYLFRKEGQNVTLSCEQNLNHDAMYWYRQDPGQGLRLIYYSQIVNDFQKGDIAEGYSVSREKKESFPLTVTSAQKNPTAFYLCASSLKTGGYTFGSGTRLTVV.